What follows are 9 T cell receptor beta chains derived from one specimen sequenced in a study of blood T cell repertoires in COVID-19. Only in-frame clones appear in the TCRdb table, and some are missing; sequencing was by immunoSEQ multiplex PCR. The table has approximately 300,000 clones, around 89% seen once; the top ten hold about 0.8%. The sample was peripheral blood. These receptors came from a man aged 25 to 45 with acute or convalescent COVID-19.

V is TRBV6-1 and J is TRBJ2-7; TRBD1 might be the D (5 bases). Germline loops: CDR1 MNHNS, CDR2 SASEGT. Trimming took 0 bases from V and 6 from J, leaving 21 bases between them. This CDR3 region has 17 residues. CDR3 sequence (DNA): TGTGCCAGCAGTGAAGCAGGGTTTGGGGCCCTCGGCTCCGAGCAGTACTTC. Protein product: CASSEAGFGALGSEQYF.

The V call is TRBV18, the J call TRBJ2-3; 10 nucleotides line up with TRBD1. Looked up from germline, CDR1 is KGHSH and CDR2 is LQKENI. J lost 2 bases, V lost 3 bases, and 8 bases had no gene match. The CDR3 sequence is 17 residues long. In DNA form, the CDR3 reads TGTGCCAGCTCACCCGACTTGGGGACAGGGGTCACAGATACGCAGTATTTT. It encodes CASSPDLGTGVTDTQYF.

This clone was detected only once. The genes are TRBV2 and TRBJ2-1, with TRBD1 as a possible D gene (6 bases). Germline V lookup: CDR1 SNHLY, CDR2 FYNNEI. V dropped 7 bases and J dropped 3 bases, with 16 bases sitting between them. The CDR3 extends over 15 amino acids. The CDR3: CASTGWGTFYNEQFF. CDR3 DNA: TGTGCCAGCACCGGATGGGGGACATTCTACAATGAGCAGTTCTTC.

The rearrangement links TRBV11-2 to TRBJ2-3; D is possibly TRBD2 (7 bases). The V end was cut by 3 bases, the J end by 4 bases, with 11 bases between. From germline, CDR1 is SGHAT and CDR2 FQNNGV. CDR3 length: 14 amino acids. Here the CDR3 reads CASSFYGGPDTQYF. The CDR3 bases are TGTGCCAGCAGCTTTTACGGGGGGCCAGATACGCAGTATTTT.

The chain links TRBV3-1 (or the pseudogene TRBV3-2) to TRBJ2-1, with 9 bases that match TRBD2. J lost 8 bases, V lost 4 bases, and 12 bases had no gene match. There are 16 residues in the CDR3. The germline V gene encodes CDR1 LGHDT and CDR2 YNNKEL (reference sequence). The CDR3 sequence: CASSRAGGNVWDEQFF. The CDR3 coding sequence is TGTGCCAGCAGCCGAGCGGGAGGAAACGTTTGGGATGAGCAGTTCTTC.

The chain recombines TRBV6-1 with TRBJ2-3; 7 nucleotides line up with TRBD2. The V gene's germline CDR1 is MNHNS and CDR2 SASEGT. This CDR3 contains 16 residues. V gave up 4 bases and J gave up 0 bases; unmatched junction bases: 7. CDR3 sequence: CASSVQSGTSTDTQYF. The CDR3 DNA follows: TGTGCCAGCAGTGTCCAAAGCGGGACTAGCACAGATACGCAGTATTTT.

The chain joins TRBV7-8 to TRBJ1-5; possibly TRBD1 for D (6 bases). Trimming shortened V by 5 bases and J by 1 base, and 12 bases separated the two germline ends. Germline assignment: CDR1 SGHVS and CDR2 FQNEAQ. The CDR3 consists of 15 residues. For the CDR3, the DNA is TGTGCCAGCAGCCTTGGCGGACAGAGCAATCAGCCCCAGCATTTT. Protein product: CASSLGGQSNQPQHF.

The gene calls are TRBV2 and TRBJ2-5; D perhaps matches TRBD2 (5 bases). Per the germline V gene, CDR1 is SNHLY and CDR2 is FYNNEI. CDR3 size: 13 residues. V lost 8 bases to trimming and J lost 3 bases, with 13 bases between them. The CDR3 spells CASGLAPKETQYF. CDR3 DNA sequence: TGTGCCAGCGGGCTAGCTCCAAAAGAGACCCAGTACTTC.

J is TRBJ2-7 and V is TRBV5-1; tentatively, D is TRBD2 (5 bases). Germline CDR1 and CDR2: SGHRS and YFSETQ. This CDR3 region has 13 residues. Trimming pared 5 bases from V and 1 base from J, leaving 10 bases between. The CDR3 DNA is TGCGCCAGCAGTGAAAGGACTTCCTACGAGCAGTACTTC. Translation gives CASSERTSYEQYF.